The 14 T cell receptor beta chains below were found in one sample sequenced in a study of Ad26.COV2.S vaccination and SARS-CoV-2 variants. Generated by immunoSEQ multiplex PCR, the TCRdb table keeps only in-frame clones and is missing some. The sample has 300,000 to 350,000 clones; 70% to 90% are singletons. Treatment: over 15 received Ad26.COV2.S at low or high dose, single or two shots; about five received placebo; per-sample allocation not given. All samples were drawn on day 63, counting from the first vaccine or placebo injection. The sample was peripheral blood, taken in a trial of Ad26.COV2.S vaccine versus placebo. The source of these receptors is a person between 18 and 65 years old who received the Ad26.COV2.S COVID-19 vaccine or a placebo.

The chain joins TRBV23-1 to TRBJ1-2; perhaps TRBD1 as D (5 bases). TRBV23-1 is assigned to the ORF class and has an uncertain function. This CDR3 spans 17 amino acids. Trimming cost V 4 bases and J 7 bases, with 25 bases left between them. CDR3 coding DNA: TGCGCCAGCAGTCCCACAGCGGAAGGGGATAACTTTGGTGGCTACACCTTC. This encodes CASSPTAEGDNFGGYTF.

This chain connects TRBV5-1 to TRBJ2-1; D possibly corresponds to TRBD1 (5 bases). CDR1 and CDR2 from the germline V gene are SGHRS and YFSETQ. This CDR3 is 15 amino acids long. Trimming removed 0 bases from V and 6 bases from J, with 13 bases in between. CDR3 nucleotide sequence: TGCGCCAGCAGCTTGGCGGCAGGGTATCGCAATGAGCAGTTCTTC. It is translated as CASSLAAGYRNEQFF.

The rearrangement joins TRBV6-2 or TRBV6-3 to TRBJ2-3; D possibly corresponds to TRBD2 (5 bases). The V and J ends lost 5 bases and 5 bases respectively, with 11 bases between them. The CDR3 has 13 residues. Germline V gene sequence: CDR1 MNHEY, CDR2 SVGEGT. In nucleotides, the CDR3 is TGTGCCAGCAGTCGGGGTTTCGAAGATACGCAGTATTTT. This codes for CASSRGFEDTQYF.

This clone has just a few counts. The rearrangement uses TRBV2 and TRBJ1-5; 8 bases agree with TRBD1. The J segment lost 7 bases and the V segment lost 2 bases, leaving 4 bases of the junction unmatched. CDR1 SNHLY and CDR2 FYNNEI come from the germline V gene. CDR3 length: 14 residues. Here the CDR3 DNA reads TGTGCCAGCAGTGAACAGGGGGCGGGACAGCCCCAGCATTTT. Encoded protein: CASSEQGAGQPQHF.

This clone was counted a single time. The chain is built from TRBV5-1 and TRBJ1-6; D is uncertain. Germline assignment: CDR1 SGHRS and CDR2 YFSETQ. The CDR3 has 14 amino acids. Trimming left V 4 bases short and J 7 bases short, with 12 bases between. This CDR3 reads CASSTGRWNSPLHF. Here the CDR3 DNA reads TGCGCCAGCAGCACTGGACGGTGGAATTCACCCCTCCACTTT. Using reference TRBV5-1 and TRBJ1-6 for the parts outside the CDR3, the full variable domain is KAGVTQTPRYLIKTRGQQVTLSCSPISGHRSVSWYQQTPGQGLQFLFEYFSETQRNKGNFPGRFSGRQFSNSRSEMNVSTLELGDSALYLCASSTGRWNSPLHFGNGTRLTVT.

The V call is TRBV19, the J call TRBJ1-5; no clear D gene. Per the germline V gene, CDR1 is LNHDA and CDR2 is SQIVND (reference sequence). This CDR3 is built from 15 residues. V was clipped by 0 bases and J by 3 bases, with 9 bases between them. CDR3 region: CASSIDLGDNQPQHF. The DNA of the CDR3 is TGTGCCAGTAGTATAGATCTCGGGGACAATCAGCCCCAGCATTTT.

The V call is TRBV3-1 (or the pseudogene TRBV3-2), the J call TRBJ2-7, with 7 bases that match TRBD1. Germline trimming cut 1 base from V and 4 bases from J; bases unmatched to any gene: 10. The germline V gene encodes CDR1 LGHDT and CDR2 YNNKEL (reference sequence). The length of the CDR3 is 16 residues. CDR3 sequence (DNA): TGTGCCAGCAGCCAAGGGACCGGGACAGCAGTTTACGAGCAGTACTTC. Its translation is CASSQGTGTAVYEQYF.

The V and J genes are TRBV10-3 and TRBJ1-1; a weak D match, TRBD1 (6 bases). Germline-derived CDR1 and CDR2 are ENHRY and SYGVKD. Trimming stripped 9 bases from V and 2 bases from J, with 10 bases between. This CDR3 is built from 12 residues. The CDR3 sequence: CAMGAINTEAFF. CDR3 DNA sequence: TGTGCCATGGGGGCAATTAACACTGAAGCTTTCTTT.

A single count supports this clone. V gene TRBV18 combines with J gene TRBJ1-1, with unresolved D. The CDR3 sequence is 15 residues long. Per the germline V gene, CDR1 is KGHSH and CDR2 is LQKENI. Trimming shortened V by 0 bases and J by 10 bases, and 18 bases separated the two germline ends. The CDR3 loop reads CASSPPLGSSRLAFF. The DNA for the CDR3 is TGTGCCAGCTCACCACCTCTCGGTAGTTCCAGGTTAGCTTTCTTT.

The chain uses TRBV6-2 or TRBV6-3 and TRBJ1-5; D call uncertain. Trimming took off 0 bases at V and 7 bases at J, with 16 bases between the two ends. The CDR3 is 16 residues long. Germline loops: CDR1 MNHEY, CDR2 SVGEGT. CDR3 bases: TGTGCCAGCAGTTACTCGAGAAGCCGAGGATACCAGCCCCAGCATTTT. Amino acids: CASSYSRSRGYQPQHF.

In this sample, this clone turned up once. The rearrangement uses TRBV19 and TRBJ1-2; 7 nucleotides agree with TRBD1. This CDR3 region has 14 residues. Looked up from germline, CDR1 is LNHDA and CDR2 is SQIVND (reference sequence). Trimming took 5 bases from V and 4 from J; bases not matched to a gene: 7. The DNA for the CDR3 is TGTGCCAGTAGTTCGAGGGGACAGTTCTATGGCTACACCTTC. It codes for CASSSRGQFYGYTF.

This rearrangement joins TRBV4-1 to TRBJ1-6; possibly TRBD1 for D (5 bases). Germline CDR1 reads MGHRA; CDR2 reads YSYEKL. V gave up 1 base and J gave up 9 bases, with 25 bases separating them. The length of the CDR3 is 19 residues. CDR3 coding DNA: TGCGCCAGCAGCCAAGCGTCCTTAACATCAGGGATTCAGGGTTCACCCCTCCACTTT. Translated: CASSQASLTSGIQGSPLHF.

This clone was picked up a small number of times. This chain links TRBV7-9 with TRBJ1-2; weak D call: TRBD1 (5 bases). Between the trimmed V and J ends, which lost 3 bases and 7 bases, there was a span of 9 bases. Germline V gene data show CDR1 as SEHNR and CDR2 as FQNEAQ (reference sequence). This CDR3 spans 12 amino acids. As DNA, the CDR3 is TGTGCCAGCAGCTTGCAGGGTTCTGGCTACACCTTC. It is translated as CASSLQGSGYTF.

CDR3 sequence (DNA): TGTGCCAGCAGCCCATCTCGGGGGAGACGAGAGACCCAGTACTTC. Translation gives CASSPSRGRRETQYF. The chain combines TRBV11-2 with TRBJ2-5; tentative D call: TRBD2 (6 bases). Germline V gene lookup returns CDR1 SGHAT and CDR2 FQNNGV. There are 15 residues in the CDR3. Deletions cut 5 bases from V and 4 bases from J, with 17 bases between.